This T cell receptor (beta chain) was sequenced in a study of naive and memory T cell subsets. This clonotype was observed a handful of times. The antigen is not known. Overnight CMV lysate stimulation of fresh PBMCs defined donor CMV status by CD4+ IFNgamma. After CD4 positive bead selection, the CD4-negative fraction gave CD8 T cells. Cells stained for CD3, CD4, CD8, CD45RA, CD27 and viability were sorted into four CD45RA/CD27 subsets. An equimolar mix of two oligonucleotides served as the beta constant-region primer for TRBC1 and TRBC2. Nested alpha and beta constant-region primers with the SP2 primer drove four PCR rounds on ligated cDNA. TCRdb re-called the UMI-ligation and nested PCR reads through MiXCR, storing one row per CDR3 protein. This sample has approximately 150,000 distinct CDR3 sequences, with roughly a fifth found just once. Germline values: CDR1 SGDLS, CDR2 YYNGEE. This CDR3 is 15 amino acids long. V dropped 0 bases and J dropped 2 bases, with 10 bases sitting between them.

Study-level points and caveats: Expression changes during T cell differentiation may affect RNA-based TCR counts. A few larger clonotypes appeared in naive repertoires, especially CD8, possibly memory cells re-expressing CD45RA.

This clonotype was sampled from a human donor in good health. The V and J genes are TRBV9 and TRBJ2-3, with a weak D call TRBD2 (6 bases). The source material was naive CD8+ T cells from blood. CDR3 sequence reads: CASSVDGSLTDTQYF. The CDR3 nucleotides read TGTGCCAGCAGCGTAGACGGGAGCCTCACAGATACGCAGTATTTT.